This TCR beta chain comes out of a study of cytomegalovirus exposure and HLA in healthy donors. The study, taken as a whole, reports: Most CMV-associated TCR beta chains were later found to appear HLA-restricted. Data from an earlier analysis indicated that most TCR beta V segments were productive either about 87% or about 30% of the time. CMV serostatus was the only recorded immune exposure for donors.

J gave up 0 bases and V 5 bases, and 5 bases lay outside the gene matches. CDR3 size: 14 residues. Germline V gives CDR1 SGHRS, CDR2 YFSETQ. With respect to this clone: No antigen is known for it. At the DNA level, this CDR3 is encoded by other sequences in the same sample as well.

There were likely unrecorded immune exposures, though donors were nominally healthy when sampled. The PCR employed 60 Vbeta primers together with 13 Jbeta primers. Libraries were prepared by immunoSEQ multiplex PCR; TCRdb keeps only in-frame clonotypes and omits some of them. This specimen shows 150,000 or so clones; the ten leading clones hold 1.5% to 2%. This sequence joins TRBV5-1 and TRBJ2-7; 7 bases match TRBD1. The sequence was obtained from a woman aged 45-60 years in good health and CMV-seronegative. What was sequenced was PBMCs. The CDR3: CASSLGQDSYEQYF. DNA for the CDR3: TGCGCCAGCAGTCTCGGACAGGACTCCTACGAGCAGTACTTC.